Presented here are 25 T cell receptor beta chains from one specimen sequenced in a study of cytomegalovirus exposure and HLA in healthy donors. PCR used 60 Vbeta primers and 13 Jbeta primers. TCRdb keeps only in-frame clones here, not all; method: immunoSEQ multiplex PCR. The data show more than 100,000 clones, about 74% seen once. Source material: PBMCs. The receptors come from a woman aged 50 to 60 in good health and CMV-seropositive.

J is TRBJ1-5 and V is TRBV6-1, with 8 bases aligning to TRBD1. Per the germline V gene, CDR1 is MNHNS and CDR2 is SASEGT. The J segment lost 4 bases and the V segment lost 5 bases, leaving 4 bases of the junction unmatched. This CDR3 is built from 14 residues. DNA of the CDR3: TGTGCCAGCAGTTCACAGGGGGAGAATCAGCCCCAGCATTTT. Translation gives CASSSQGENQPQHF.

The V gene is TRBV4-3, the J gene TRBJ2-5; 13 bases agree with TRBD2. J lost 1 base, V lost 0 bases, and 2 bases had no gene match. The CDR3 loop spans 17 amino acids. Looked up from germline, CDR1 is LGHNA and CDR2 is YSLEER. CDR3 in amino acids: CASSQETSGGSQETQYF. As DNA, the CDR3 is TGCGCCAGCAGCCAAGAGACTAGCGGGGGGAGCCAAGAGACCCAGTACTTC.

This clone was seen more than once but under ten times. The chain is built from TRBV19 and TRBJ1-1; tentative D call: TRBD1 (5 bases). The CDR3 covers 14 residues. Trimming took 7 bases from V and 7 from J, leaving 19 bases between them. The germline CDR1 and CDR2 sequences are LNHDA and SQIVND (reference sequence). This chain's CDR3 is CASTAGGGWGEAFF. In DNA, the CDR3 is TGTGCCAGTACCGCCGGCGGGGGTTGGGGTGAAGCTTTCTTT.

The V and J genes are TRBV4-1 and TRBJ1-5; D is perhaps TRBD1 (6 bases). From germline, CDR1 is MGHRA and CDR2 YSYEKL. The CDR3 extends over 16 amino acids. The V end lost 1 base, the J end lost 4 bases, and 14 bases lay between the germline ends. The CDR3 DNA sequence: TGCGCCAGCAGCCAAGCCGGACAGAACATTAATCAGCCCCAGCATTTT. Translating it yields CASSQAGQNINQPQHF.

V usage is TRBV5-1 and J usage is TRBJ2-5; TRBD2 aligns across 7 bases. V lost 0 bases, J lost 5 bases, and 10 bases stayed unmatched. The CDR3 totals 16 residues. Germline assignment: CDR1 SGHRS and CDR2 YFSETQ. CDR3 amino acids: CASSLASSAGWETQYF. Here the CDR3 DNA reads TGCGCCAGCAGCTTGGCCAGTTCAGCGGGGTGGGAGACCCAGTACTTC. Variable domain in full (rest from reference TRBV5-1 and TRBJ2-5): KAGVTQTPRYLIKTRGQQVTLSCSPISGHRSVSWYQQTPGQGLQFLFEYFSETQRNKGNFPGRFSGRQFSNSRSEMNVSTLELGDSALYLCASSLASSAGWETQYFGPGTRLLVL.

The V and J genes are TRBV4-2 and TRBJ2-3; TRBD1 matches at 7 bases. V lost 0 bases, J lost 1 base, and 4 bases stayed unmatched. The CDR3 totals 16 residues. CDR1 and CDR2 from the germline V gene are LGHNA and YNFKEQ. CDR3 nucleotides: TGTGCCAGCAGCCAAGATGCTCAGGGGGGCACAGATACGCAGTATTTT. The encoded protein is CASSQDAQGGTDTQYF.

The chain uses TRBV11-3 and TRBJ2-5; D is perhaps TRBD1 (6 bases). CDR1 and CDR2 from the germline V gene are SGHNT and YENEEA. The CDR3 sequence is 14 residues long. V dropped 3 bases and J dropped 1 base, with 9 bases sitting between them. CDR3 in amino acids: CASSLDSTQETQYF. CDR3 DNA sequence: TGTGCCAGCAGCTTGGACAGCACCCAAGAGACCCAGTACTTC.

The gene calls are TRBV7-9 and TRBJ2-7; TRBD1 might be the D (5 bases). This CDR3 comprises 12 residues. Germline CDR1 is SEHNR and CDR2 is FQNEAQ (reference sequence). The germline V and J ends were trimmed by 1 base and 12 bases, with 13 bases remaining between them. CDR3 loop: CASSLEDTYPYF. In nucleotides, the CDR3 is TGTGCCAGCAGCTTAGAGGACACCTATCCGTACTTC.

CDR3 in amino acids: CASSQDVQYEQYF. The DNA of the CDR3 is TGCGCCAGCAGCCAAGATGTCCAGTACGAGCAGTACTTC. The chain joins TRBV4-3 to TRBJ2-7, with D unresolved. Trimming left V 0 bases short and J 4 bases short, with 7 bases between. Germline loops: CDR1 LGHNA, CDR2 YSLEER. The CDR3 sequence is 13 residues long.

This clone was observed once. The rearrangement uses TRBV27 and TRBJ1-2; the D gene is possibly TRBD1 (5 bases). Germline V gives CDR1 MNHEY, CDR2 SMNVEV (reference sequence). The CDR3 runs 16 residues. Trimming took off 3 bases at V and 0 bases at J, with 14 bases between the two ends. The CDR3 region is CASSFSRGMANYGYTF. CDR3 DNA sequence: TGTGCCAGCAGTTTCAGTAGGGGTATGGCTAACTATGGCTACACCTTC.

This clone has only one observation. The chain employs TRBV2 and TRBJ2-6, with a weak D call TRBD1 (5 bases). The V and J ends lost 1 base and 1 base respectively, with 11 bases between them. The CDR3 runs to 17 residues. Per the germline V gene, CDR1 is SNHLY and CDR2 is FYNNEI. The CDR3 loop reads CASSEEGLMSGANVLTF. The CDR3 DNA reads TGTGCCAGCAGTGAAGAGGGGTTGATGTCTGGGGCCAACGTCCTGACTTTC.

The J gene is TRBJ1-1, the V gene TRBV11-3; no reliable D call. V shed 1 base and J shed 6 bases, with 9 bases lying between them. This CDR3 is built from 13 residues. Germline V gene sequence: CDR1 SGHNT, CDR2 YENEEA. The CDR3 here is CASSLGQISEAFF. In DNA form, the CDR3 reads TGTGCCAGCAGCTTAGGCCAGATATCTGAAGCTTTCTTT. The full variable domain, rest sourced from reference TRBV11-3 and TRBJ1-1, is EAGVVQSPRYKIIEKKQPVAFWCNPISGHNTLYWYLQNLGQGPELLIRYENEEAVDDSQLPKDRFSAERLKGVDSTLKIQPAELGDSAVYLCASSLGQISEAFFGQGTRLTVV.

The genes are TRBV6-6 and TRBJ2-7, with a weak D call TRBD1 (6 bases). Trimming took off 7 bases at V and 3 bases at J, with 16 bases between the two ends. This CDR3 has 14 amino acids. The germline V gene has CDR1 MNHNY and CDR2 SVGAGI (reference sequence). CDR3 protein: CASTTRQGNYEQYF. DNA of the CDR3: TGTGCCAGCACCACAAGGCAGGGGAACTACGAGCAGTACTTC.

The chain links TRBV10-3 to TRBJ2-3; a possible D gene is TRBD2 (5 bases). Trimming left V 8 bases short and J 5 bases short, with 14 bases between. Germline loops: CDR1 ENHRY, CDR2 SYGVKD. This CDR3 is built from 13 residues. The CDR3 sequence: CAIGDLREDTQYF. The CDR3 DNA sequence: TGTGCCATCGGAGACCTTCGGGAAGATACGCAGTATTTT.

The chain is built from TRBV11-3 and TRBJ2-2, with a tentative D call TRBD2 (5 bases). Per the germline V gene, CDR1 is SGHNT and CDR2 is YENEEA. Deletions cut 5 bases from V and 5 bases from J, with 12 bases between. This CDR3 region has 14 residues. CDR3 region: CASSTRTGTGELFF. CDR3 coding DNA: TGTGCCAGCAGCACCCGGACGGGGACCGGGGAGCTGTTTTTT.

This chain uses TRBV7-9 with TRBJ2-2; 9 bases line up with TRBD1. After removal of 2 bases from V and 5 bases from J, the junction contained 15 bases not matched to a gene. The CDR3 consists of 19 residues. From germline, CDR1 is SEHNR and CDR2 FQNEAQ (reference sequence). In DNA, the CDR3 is TGTGCCAGCAGCTTATACCCAAACACGGGACAGGGAGGGACCGGGGAGCTGTTTTTT. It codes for CASSLYPNTGQGGTGELFF.

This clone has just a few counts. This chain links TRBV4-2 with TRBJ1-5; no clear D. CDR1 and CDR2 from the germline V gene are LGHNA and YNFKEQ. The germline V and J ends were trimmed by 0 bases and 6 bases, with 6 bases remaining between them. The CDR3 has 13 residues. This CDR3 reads CASSQDQAQPQHF. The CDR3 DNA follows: TGTGCCAGCAGCCAAGATCAAGCTCAGCCCCAGCATTTT.

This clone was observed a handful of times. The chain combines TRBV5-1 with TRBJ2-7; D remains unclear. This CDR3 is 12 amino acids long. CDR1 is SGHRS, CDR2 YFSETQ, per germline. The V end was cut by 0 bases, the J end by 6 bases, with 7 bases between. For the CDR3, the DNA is TGCGCCAGCAGCTTGGAGACTGGCGAGCAGTACTTC. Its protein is CASSLETGEQYF. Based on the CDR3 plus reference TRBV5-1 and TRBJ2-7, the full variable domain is KAGVTQTPRYLIKTRGQQVTLSCSPISGHRSVSWYQQTPGQGLQFLFEYFSETQRNKGNFPGRFSGRQFSNSRSEMNVSTLELGDSALYLCASSLETGEQYFGPGTRLTVT.

CDR3 sequence: CASSTLGATGNTIYF. In DNA, the CDR3 is TGTGCCAGTAGTACCCTGGGGGCCACAGGAAACACCATATATTTT. The V and J genes are TRBV19 and TRBJ1-3; D may be TRBD1 (6 bases). Germline CDR1 reads LNHDA; CDR2 reads SQIVND (reference sequence). The CDR3 runs to 15 residues. V was shortened by 4 bases and J by 4 bases, with 14 bases between the two germline ends.

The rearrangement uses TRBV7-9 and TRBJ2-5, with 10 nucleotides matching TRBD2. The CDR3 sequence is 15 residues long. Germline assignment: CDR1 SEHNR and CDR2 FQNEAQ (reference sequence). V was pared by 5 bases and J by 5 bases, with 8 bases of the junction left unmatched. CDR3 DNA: TGTGCCAGCAGCCCTCAGCGGGGGGGCCTGGAGACCCAGTACTTC. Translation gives CASSPQRGGLETQYF. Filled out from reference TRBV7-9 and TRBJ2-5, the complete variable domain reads DTGVSQNPRHKITKRGQNVTFRCDPISEHNRLYWYRQTLGQGPEFLTYFQNEAQLEKSRLLSDRFSAERPKGSFSTLEIQRTEQGDSAMYLCASSPQRGGLETQYFGPGTRLLVL.

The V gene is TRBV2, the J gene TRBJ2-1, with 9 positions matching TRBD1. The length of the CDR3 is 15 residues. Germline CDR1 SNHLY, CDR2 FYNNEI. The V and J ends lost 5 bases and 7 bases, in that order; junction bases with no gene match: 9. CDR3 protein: CASSLGPQGANEQFF. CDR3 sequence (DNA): TGTGCCAGCAGTTTAGGCCCACAGGGGGCAAATGAGCAGTTCTTC.

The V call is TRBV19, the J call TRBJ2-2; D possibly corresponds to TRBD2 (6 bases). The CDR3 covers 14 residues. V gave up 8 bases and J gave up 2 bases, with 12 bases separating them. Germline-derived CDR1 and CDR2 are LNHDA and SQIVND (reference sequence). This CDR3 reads CASETGSNTGELFF. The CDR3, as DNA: TGTGCCAGTGAAACCGGGAGCAACACCGGGGAGCTGTTTTTT.

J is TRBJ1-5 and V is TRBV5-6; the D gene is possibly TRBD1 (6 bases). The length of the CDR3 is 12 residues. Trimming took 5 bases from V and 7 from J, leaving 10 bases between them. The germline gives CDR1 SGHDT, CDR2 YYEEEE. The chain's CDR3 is CASSTQGQPQHF. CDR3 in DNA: TGTGCCAGCAGTACCCAGGGGCAGCCCCAGCATTTT.

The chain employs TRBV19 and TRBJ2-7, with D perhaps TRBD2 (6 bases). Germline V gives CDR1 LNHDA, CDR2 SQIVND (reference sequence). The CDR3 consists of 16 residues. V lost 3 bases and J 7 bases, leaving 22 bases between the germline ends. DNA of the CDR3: TGTGCCAGTAGTATCGAGGACTCCGGGAGTCGTGAAGAGCAGTACTTC. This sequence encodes CASSIEDSGSREEQYF.

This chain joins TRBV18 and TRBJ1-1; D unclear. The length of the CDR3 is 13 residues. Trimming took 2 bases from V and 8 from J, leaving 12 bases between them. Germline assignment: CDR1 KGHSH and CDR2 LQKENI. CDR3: CASSPNRGQEAFF. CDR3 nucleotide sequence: TGTGCCAGCTCACCAAATCGCGGGCAGGAAGCTTTCTTT. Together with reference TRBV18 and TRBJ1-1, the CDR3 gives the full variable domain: NAGVMQNPRHLVRRRGQEARLRCSPMKGHSHVYWYRQLPEEGLKFMVYLQKENIIDESGMPKERFSAEFPKEGPSILRIQQVVRGDSAAYFCASSPNRGQEAFFGQGTRLTVV.